The T cell receptor beta chain under discussion was sequenced for a study of blood T cells in healthy people across ages. A second PCR of about 6 to 11 cycles used a sample-barcoded 5' primer and a J-beta primer mix. In TCRdb, the 5' RACE reads were re-called with MiXCR into one record per CDR3 protein. The data contain about 1.7 million distinct CDR3 sequences, 28% of them seen just once; the ten biggest clones take up 7.7%. This CDR3 contains 14 residues. CDR1 SGHRS and CDR2 YFSETQ come from the germline V gene. The ends lost 5 bases at V and 7 bases at J; junction bases unmatched: 6. In its sample, this clonotype was seen a few times. Its specificity is not known. Study-wide findings and caveats: Among long-lived donors, naive CD4+ cells were more numerous and diversity higher than in aged donors.

Every donor contributed roughly 10 milliliters of peripheral blood by blood draw. Total RNA was isolated from each sample in quantities of at least 6 micrograms. The rearrangement links TRBV5-1 to TRBJ2-1, with 10 nucleotides matching TRBD2. Sequenced material: blood. This clonotype was obtained from a woman aged 30 to 39 in good health. The CDR3, as DNA: TGCGCCAGCAGAAACTCAGCGGGGGGGAATGAGCAGTTCTTC. Protein sequence: CASRNSAGGNEQFF.